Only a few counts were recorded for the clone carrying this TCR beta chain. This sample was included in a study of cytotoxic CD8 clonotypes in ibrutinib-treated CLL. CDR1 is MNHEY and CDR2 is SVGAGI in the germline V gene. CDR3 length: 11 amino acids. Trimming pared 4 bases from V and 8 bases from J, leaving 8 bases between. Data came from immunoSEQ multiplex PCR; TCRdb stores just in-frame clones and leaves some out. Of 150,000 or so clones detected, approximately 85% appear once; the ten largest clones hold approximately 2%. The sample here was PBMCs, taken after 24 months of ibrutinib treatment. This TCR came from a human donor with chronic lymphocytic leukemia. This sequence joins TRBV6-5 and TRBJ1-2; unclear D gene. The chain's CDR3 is CASSFSGGYTF. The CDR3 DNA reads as TGTGCCAGCAGTTTTAGCGGCGGCTACACCTTC.